This T cell receptor beta chain was obtained from a study of prognosis after radiotherapy for stage I lung cancer. Overall study context: Radiotherapy was followed by distant metastases in several patients, which appeared at a median of 7 months; approximately 14 patients showed no significant progression. Whole-study findings and limits: Tumor specificity was not determined for the expanded TCR clones.

A word on this clonotype: The target antigen is unknown. A far larger clone is only one base removed, so a read error is likely.

Peripheral blood, in roughly 6-milliliter volumes, was drawn at each of two time points. Germline trimming cut 6 bases from V and 7 bases from J; bases unmatched to any gene: 5. The germline CDR1 and CDR2 sequences are MNHNS and SASEGT. This CDR3 has 13 residues. Starting from genomic DNA, TCR beta CDR3 was amplified through two-round multiplex PCR. First-round PCR amplification was performed with primers specific to each TRBV and TRBJ gene. One entry per CDR3 protein results from TCRdb running MiXCR on the multiplex PCR reads. The data show roughly 16,000 distinct CDR3 sequences, around 32% seen once.

The sequencing used PBMCs, collected before or after stereotactic body radiation therapy (not recorded which). This rearrangement joins TRBV6-1 to TRBJ2-2; TRBD2 aligns across 7 bases. The TCR was taken from a donor aged 50 or older with non-small cell lung cancer. The CDR3 loop is CASRGRANGELFF. CDR3 nucleotide sequence: TGTGCCAGCAGAGGGAGGGCCAACGGGGAGCTGTTTTTT.